At least ten counts were recorded for the clone carrying this T cell receptor (beta chain). The antigen is undetermined. Patients included in sequencing had previously demonstrated CD8+CD57+ cell expansion by flow cytometry. Every one of the patients had aplastic anemia (severe, acquired). This sample was taken from a study of CD8+CD57+ T cells in acquired aplastic anemia. Study details: Sorted CD4+ and CD8+ cell DNA averaged about 3 ug. Study observations and caveats: Patients and controls shared about 27 CD8+ CDR3 sequences.

Genomic DNA, serving as template, underwent TCR beta VDJ and CDR3 profiling. TCRdb itself ran the reads through MiXCR, one entry per CDR3 protein. The sample includes about 180,000 distinct CDR3 sequences, roughly 65% of them seen just once. Germline assignment: CDR1 MNHNS and CDR2 SASEGT. This CDR3 region has 16 residues. Between the trimmed V and J ends, which lost 2 bases and 4 bases, there was a span of 14 bases. Sequencing was done on a sample of sorted CD4+, CD8+, or CD8+CD57+ T cells (not recorded which) from PBMCs. V and J are TRBV6-1 and TRBJ2-2, with D possibly TRBD2 on 5 matching bases. This clonotype was obtained from a human donor with aplastic anemia. The CDR3 spells CASSELRGMGTGELFF. The CDR3 region has the DNA TGTGCCAGCAGTGAATTACGGGGTATGGGCACCGGGGAGCTGTTTTTT.